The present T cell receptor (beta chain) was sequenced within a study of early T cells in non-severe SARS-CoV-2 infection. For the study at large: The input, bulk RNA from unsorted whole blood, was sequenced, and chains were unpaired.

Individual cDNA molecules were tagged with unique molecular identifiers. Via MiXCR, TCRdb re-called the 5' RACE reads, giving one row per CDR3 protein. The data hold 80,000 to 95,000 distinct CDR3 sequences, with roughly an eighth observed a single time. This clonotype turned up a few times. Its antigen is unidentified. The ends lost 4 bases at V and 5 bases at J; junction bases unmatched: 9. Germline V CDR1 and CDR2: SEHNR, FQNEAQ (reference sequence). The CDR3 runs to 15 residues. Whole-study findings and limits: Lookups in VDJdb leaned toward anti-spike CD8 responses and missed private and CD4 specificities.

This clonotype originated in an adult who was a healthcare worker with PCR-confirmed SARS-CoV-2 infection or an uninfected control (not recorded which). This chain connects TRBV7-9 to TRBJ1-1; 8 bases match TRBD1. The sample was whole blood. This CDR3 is CASSSGQGVWTEAFF. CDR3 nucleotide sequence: TGTGCCAGCAGCTCCGGACAGGGTGTGTGGACTGAAGCTTTCTTT.